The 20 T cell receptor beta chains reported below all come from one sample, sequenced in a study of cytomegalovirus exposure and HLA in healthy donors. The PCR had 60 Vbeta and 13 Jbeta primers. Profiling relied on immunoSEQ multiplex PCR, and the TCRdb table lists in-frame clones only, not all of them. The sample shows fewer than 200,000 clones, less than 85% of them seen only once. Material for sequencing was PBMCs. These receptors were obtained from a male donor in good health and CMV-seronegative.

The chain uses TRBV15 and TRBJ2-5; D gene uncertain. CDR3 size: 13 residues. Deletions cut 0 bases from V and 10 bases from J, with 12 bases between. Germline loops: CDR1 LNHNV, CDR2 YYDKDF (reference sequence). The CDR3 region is CATSRDPVLGQYF. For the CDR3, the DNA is TGTGCCACCAGCAGAGATCCGGTCCTAGGCCAGTACTTC.

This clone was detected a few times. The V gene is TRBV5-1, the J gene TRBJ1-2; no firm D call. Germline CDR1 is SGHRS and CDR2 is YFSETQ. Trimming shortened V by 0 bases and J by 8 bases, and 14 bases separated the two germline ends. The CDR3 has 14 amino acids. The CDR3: CASSLVWYQLGYTF. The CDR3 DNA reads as TGCGCCAGCAGCTTGGTCTGGTATCAACTGGGCTACACCTTC.

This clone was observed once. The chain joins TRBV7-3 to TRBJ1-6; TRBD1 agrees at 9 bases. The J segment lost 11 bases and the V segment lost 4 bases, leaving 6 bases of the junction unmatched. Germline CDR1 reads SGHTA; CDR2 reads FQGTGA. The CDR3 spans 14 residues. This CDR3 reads CASSSQGAYAPLHF. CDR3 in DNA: TGTGCCAGCAGCTCACAGGGGGCGTATGCACCCCTCCACTTT.

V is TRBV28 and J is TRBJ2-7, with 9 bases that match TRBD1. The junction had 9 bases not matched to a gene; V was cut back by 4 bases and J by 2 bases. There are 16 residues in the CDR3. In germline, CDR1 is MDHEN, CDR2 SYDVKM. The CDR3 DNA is TGTGCCAGCAGTTCCATCGGGACAGGGAGTCCCTACGAGCAGTACTTC. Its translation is CASSSIGTGSPYEQYF.

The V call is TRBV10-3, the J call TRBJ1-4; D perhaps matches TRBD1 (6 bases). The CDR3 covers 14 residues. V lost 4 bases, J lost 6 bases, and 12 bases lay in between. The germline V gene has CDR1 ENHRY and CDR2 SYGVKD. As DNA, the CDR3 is TGTGCCATCAGTGGCAGGGGTAGAGATGAAAAACTGTTTTTT. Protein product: CAISGRGRDEKLFF.

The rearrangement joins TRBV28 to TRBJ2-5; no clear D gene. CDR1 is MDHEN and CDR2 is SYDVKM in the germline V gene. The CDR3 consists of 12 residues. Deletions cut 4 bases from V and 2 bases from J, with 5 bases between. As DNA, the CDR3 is TGTGCCAGCAGTTCCCCACAAGAGACCCAGTACTTC. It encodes CASSSPQETQYF.

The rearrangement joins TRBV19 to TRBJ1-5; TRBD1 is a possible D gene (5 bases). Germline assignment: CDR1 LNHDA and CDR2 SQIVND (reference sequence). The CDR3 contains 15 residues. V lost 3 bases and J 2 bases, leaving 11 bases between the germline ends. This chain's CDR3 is CASSIGGWGNQPQHF. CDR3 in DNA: TGTGCCAGTAGTATCGGGGGTTGGGGCAATCAGCCCCAGCATTTT.

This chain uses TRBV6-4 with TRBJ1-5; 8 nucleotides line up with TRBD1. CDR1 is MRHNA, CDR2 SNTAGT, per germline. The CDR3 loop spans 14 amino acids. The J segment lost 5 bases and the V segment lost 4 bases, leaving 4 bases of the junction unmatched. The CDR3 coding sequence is TGTGCCAGCAGTGGCCGGACAGGGCATCAGCCCCAGCATTTT. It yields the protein CASSGRTGHQPQHF.

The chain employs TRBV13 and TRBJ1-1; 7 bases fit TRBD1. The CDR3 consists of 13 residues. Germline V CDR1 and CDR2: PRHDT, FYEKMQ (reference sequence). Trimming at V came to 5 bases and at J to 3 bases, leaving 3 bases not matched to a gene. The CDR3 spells CASSPGGDTEAFF. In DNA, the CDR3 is TGTGCCAGCAGCCCAGGGGGAGACACTGAAGCTTTCTTT.

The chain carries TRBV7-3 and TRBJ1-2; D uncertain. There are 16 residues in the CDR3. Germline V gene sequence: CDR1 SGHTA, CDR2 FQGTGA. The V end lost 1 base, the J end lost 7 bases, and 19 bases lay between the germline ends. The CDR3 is CASSLNSGRNSGGYTF. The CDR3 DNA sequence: TGTGCCAGCAGCTTAAACTCTGGGAGAAATAGTGGTGGCTACACCTTC.

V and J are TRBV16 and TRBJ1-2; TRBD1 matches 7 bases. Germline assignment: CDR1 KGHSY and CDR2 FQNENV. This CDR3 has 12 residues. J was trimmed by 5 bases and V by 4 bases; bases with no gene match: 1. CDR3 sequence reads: CASSLQGYGYTF. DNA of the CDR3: TGTGCCAGCAGCCTACAGGGGTATGGCTACACCTTC.

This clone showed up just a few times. CDR3 loop: CASSPGIRPDEQYF. For the CDR3, the DNA is TGTGCCAGCAGCCCGGGGATACGGCCCGACGAGCAGTACTTC. This chain links TRBV6-6 with TRBJ2-7; possible D gene TRBD2, 5 bases. V was shortened by 6 bases and J by 5 bases, with 17 bases between the two germline ends. The CDR3 is 14 amino acids. Germline-derived CDR1 and CDR2 are MNHNY and SVGAGI (reference sequence).

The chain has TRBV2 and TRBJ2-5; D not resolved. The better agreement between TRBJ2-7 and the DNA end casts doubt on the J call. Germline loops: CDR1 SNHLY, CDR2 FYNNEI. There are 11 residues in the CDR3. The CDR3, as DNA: TGTGCCAGCAGTGGAAACTACGAGCAGTACTTC. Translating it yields CASSGNYEQYF.

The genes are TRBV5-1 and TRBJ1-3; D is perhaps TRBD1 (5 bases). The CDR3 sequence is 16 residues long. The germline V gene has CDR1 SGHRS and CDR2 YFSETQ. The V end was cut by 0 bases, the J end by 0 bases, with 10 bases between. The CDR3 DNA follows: TGCGCCAGCAGCTTGGACAGGACCAGCTCTGGAAACACCATATATTTT. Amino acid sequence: CASSLDRTSSGNTIYF.

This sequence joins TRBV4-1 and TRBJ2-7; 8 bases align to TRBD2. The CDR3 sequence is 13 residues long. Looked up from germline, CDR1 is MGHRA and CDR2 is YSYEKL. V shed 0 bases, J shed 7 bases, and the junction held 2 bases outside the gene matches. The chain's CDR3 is CASSQERLAEQYF. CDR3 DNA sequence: TGCGCCAGCAGCCAAGAGCGACTAGCGGAGCAGTACTTC.

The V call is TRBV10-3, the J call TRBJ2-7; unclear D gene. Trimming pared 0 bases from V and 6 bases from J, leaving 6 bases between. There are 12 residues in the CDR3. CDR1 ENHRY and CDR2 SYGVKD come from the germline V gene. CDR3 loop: CAISESTGEQYF. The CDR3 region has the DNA TGTGCCATCAGTGAGTCGACTGGCGAGCAGTACTTC.

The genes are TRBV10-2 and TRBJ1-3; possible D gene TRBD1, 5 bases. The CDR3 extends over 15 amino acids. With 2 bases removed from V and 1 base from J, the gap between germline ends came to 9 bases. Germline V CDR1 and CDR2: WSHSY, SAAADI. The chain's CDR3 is CASSEPRTSGNTIYF. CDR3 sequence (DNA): TGCGCCAGCAGTGAGCCCCGGACATCTGGAAACACCATATATTTT.

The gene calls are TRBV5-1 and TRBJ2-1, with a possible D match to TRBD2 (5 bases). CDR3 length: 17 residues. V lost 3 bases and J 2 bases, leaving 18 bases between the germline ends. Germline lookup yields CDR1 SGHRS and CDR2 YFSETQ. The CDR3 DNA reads TGCGCCAGCAGCTACGCCGGCCCGGCTAGCACCTACAATGAGCAGTTCTTC. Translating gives CASSYAGPASTYNEQFF.

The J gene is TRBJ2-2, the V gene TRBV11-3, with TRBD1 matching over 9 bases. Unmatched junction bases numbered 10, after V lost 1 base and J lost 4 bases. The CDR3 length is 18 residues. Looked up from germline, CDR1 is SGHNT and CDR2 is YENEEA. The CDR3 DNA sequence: TGTGCCAGCAGCTTAGCCCCACAGGGGGCGAGCAGCACCGGGGAGCTGTTTTTT. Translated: CASSLAPQGASSTGELFF.

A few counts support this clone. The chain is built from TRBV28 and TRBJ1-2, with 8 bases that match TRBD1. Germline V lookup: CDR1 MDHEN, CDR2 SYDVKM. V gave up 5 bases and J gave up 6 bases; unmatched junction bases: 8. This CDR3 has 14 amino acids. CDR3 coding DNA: TGTGCCAGCAGTGTGACCGGGACAGGAGATGGCTACACCTTC. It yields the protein CASSVTGTGDGYTF.